This entry features one T cell receptor (beta chain) sequence. Its specificity is unknown. The protocol was immunoSEQ multiplex PCR, while the TCRdb copy is restricted to in-frame clones and leaves out a portion. The sample shows some 350,000 clones, 85% to 90% of them seen only once. These data belong to a study of Ad26.COV2.S vaccination and SARS-CoV-2 variants. Study information: Administration of Ad26.COV2.S was intramuscular, either once or twice 56 days apart. The study's findings and limits: In vaccinated individuals, spike-specific CD8+ and CD4+ T cell responses reportedly displayed substantial breadth.

The treatment here: 19 received Ad26.COV2.S at low or high dose, single or two shots; about 5 received placebo; per-sample allocation not given. Sampling took place 63 days after the first vaccine or placebo injection. An adult donor aged 18-55 years was enrolled in Boston. An Ad26 vector expressing Wuhan-strain SARS-CoV-2 spike constituted the vaccine. Germline-derived CDR1 and CDR2 are KGHSH and LQKENI. This CDR3 comprises 14 residues. Trimming left V 3 bases short and J 5 bases short, with 12 bases between. This TCR derives from a person between 18 and 65 years old who received the Ad26.COV2.S COVID-19 vaccine or a placebo. This chain links TRBV18 with TRBJ2-3, with D possibly matching TRBD2 (6 bases). The sequencing used peripheral blood, collected in a trial of Ad26.COV2.S vaccine versus placebo. CDR3: CASSPEASEDTQYF. DNA of the CDR3: TGTGCCAGCTCACCGGAAGCTAGCGAAGATACGCAGTATTTT.